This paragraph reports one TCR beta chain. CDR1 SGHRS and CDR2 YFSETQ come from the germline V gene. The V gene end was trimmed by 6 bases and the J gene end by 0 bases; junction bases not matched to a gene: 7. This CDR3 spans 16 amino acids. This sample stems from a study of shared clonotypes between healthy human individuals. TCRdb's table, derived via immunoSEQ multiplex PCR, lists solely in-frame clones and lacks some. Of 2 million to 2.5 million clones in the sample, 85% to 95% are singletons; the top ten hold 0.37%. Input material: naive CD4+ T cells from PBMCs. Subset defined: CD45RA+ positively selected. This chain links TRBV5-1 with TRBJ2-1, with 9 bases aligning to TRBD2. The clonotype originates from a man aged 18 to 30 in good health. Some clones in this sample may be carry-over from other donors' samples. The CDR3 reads CASKPGLAGSYNEQFF. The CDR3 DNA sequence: TGCGCCAGCAAACCGGGACTAGCCGGCTCCTACAATGAGCAGTTCTTC.